This entry lists 8 T cell receptor beta chains sequenced from one sample in a study of response to subunit inactivated influenza vaccine. From the RT-PCR reads, TCRdb called clonotypes with MiXCR, one entry per CDR3 protein. The sample lists 710,000 or so distinct CDR3 sequences; more than 15% were seen once. The sequenced sample was PBMCs from blood, obtained 11 to 12 days after vaccination. These receptor sequences come from a man in his fifties or sixties who received an inactivated influenza vaccine.

The chain carries TRBV24-1 and TRBJ1-2; D unclear. Germline V CDR1 and CDR2: KGHDR, SFDVKD. The CDR3 runs 14 residues. With 2 bases removed from V and 4 bases from J, the gap between germline ends came to 10 bases. DNA of the CDR3: TGTGCCACCAGTGATTCGGGGAAGGGCTATGGCTACACCTTC. It specifies CATSDSGKGYGYTF.

V is TRBV29-1 and J is TRBJ1-2; 9 bases are a match to TRBD1. The CDR3 extends over 15 amino acids. With 4 bases clipped from V and 2 bases from J, the junction kept 8 bases outside the gene matches. The germline V gene encodes CDR1 SQVTM and CDR2 ANQGSEA. The CDR3 nucleotides read TGCAGCGTTGGTACCGGGACAGGGACCAACTATGGCTACACCTTC. Translating gives CSVGTGTGTNYGYTF.

This clonotype occurred a few times. The J gene is TRBJ2-3, the V gene TRBV7-2, with 7 nucleotides matching TRBD2. Looked up from germline, CDR1 is SGHTA and CDR2 is FQGNSA. CDR3 length: 15 amino acids. V was clipped by 6 bases and J by 1 base; unmatched bases: 7. CDR3 DNA sequence: TGTGCCAGCAGGTCAGCGGGGATGGGCACAGATACGCAGTATTTT. The encoded protein is CASRSAGMGTDTQYF.

This clonotype was seen at least ten times. The chain recombines TRBV12-3 or TRBV12-4 with TRBJ1-1, with a possible D match to TRBD1 (6 bases). The CDR3 loop spans 13 amino acids. Trimming stripped 2 bases from V and 4 bases from J, with 8 bases between. The CDR3 coding sequence is TGTGCCAGCAGTTTATGGGGGGCCACTGAAGCTTTCTTT. Its translation: CASSLWGATEAFF.

The rearrangement uses TRBV20-1 and TRBJ2-4; 11 bases align to TRBD2. The CDR3 length is 15 residues. Trimming removed 1 base from V and 7 bases from J; junction bases left unmatched: 6. The germline V gene encodes CDR1 DFQATT and CDR2 SNEGSKA (reference sequence). CDR3 protein: CSARVVASGRNIQYF. The DNA for the CDR3 is TGCAGTGCTAGAGTAGTCGCTAGCGGGAGGAACATTCAGTACTTC.

This clonotype was seen many times. The chain uses TRBV7-9 and TRBJ2-3; the match to TRBD2 covers 11 bases. V gave up 4 bases and J gave up 1 base; unmatched junction bases: 1. This CDR3 is 15 amino acids long. Germline values: CDR1 SEHNR, CDR2 FQNEAQ (reference sequence). The CDR3, as DNA: TGTGCCAGCAGCTCGACTAGCGGGGGCACAGATACGCAGTATTTT. Amino acids: CASSSTSGGTDTQYF.

This clonotype has a handful of counts. This chain's CDR3 is CASSYRLAGDTQYF. In DNA form, the CDR3 reads TGTGCCAGCAGTTACCGACTAGCGGGAGATACGCAGTATTTT. The chain carries TRBV6-2 or TRBV6-3 and TRBJ2-3; TRBD2 matches at 10 bases. Unmatched junction bases numbered 1, after V lost 2 bases and J lost 5 bases. Germline lookup yields CDR1 MNHEY and CDR2 SVGEGT. CDR3 length: 14 amino acids.

The genes are TRBV4-3 and TRBJ2-7; 9 bases align to TRBD1. This CDR3 region has 17 residues. After removal of 0 bases from V and 1 base from J, the junction contained 7 bases not matched to a gene. From germline, CDR1 is LGHNA and CDR2 YSLEER. In DNA form, the CDR3 reads TGCGCCAGCAGCCAAGAAGCTTTTGGGACAGGGTCCTACGAGCAGTACTTC. Translated, it gives CASSQEAFGTGSYEQYF.